This T cell receptor (beta chain) stems from a study of CD8+ T cells in alopecia areata. As for the study in general: Percentage of affected scalp area was the basis on which treated patients' severity was scored. Study-level points and caveats: The study found tofacitinib significantly decreased scalp clonality and expanded CD8+ clones among the top 100.

Indicated treatment: oral pan-JAK inhibitor, 5-10 mg twice daily. The sequencing template was cDNA reverse transcribed from extracted RNA. Produced via immunoSEQ multiplex PCR; TCRdb's table is partial and in-frame only. Here the sample spans 150,000 to 250,000 clones, around 60% being singletons. There are a few counts of this clone. Its antigen is undetermined. CDR3 size: 13 residues. Germline V gene data show CDR1 as SGHKS and CDR2 as YYEKEE (reference sequence). V was pared by 4 bases and J by 4 bases, with 12 bases between. The receptor comes from a human donor with alopecia areata. The sample consisted of CD4+ T cells sorted from blood, taken at week 4, from a patient treated with tofacitinib. The rearrangement uses TRBV5-5 and TRBJ2-7; D unresolved. CDR3 in DNA: TGTGCCAGCAGCCCCATTACTTCGTACGAGCAGTACTTC. Protein: CASSPITSYEQYF.